This T cell receptor (beta chain) is drawn from a study of T cells in Graves' hyperthyroidism and ophthalmopathy. Diagnostic decisions used clinical symptoms, serum thyroxine and TRAb, thyroid ultrasound and orbital computed tomography. V lost 2 bases, J lost 0 bases, and 11 bases lay in between. The CDR3 runs 16 residues. From germline, CDR1 is LGHDT and CDR2 YNNKEL (reference sequence). Study-wide points: In the blood, most expanded thyroid clonotypes above 0.001 appeared as well.

The investigators amplified TCR beta CDR3 regions from RNA transcripts. HTBI primers were used for first-round RT-PCR of the TCR CDR3. MiXCR, run by TCRdb on the multiplex PCR reads, gives a single entry per CDR3 protein. This table has fewer than 400,000 distinct CDR3 sequences, roughly 13% appearing once. A remark on this clonotype: Its antigen is unidentified.

Sequencing was carried out using blood. The chain has TRBV3-1 and TRBJ1-3, with D tentatively TRBD1 (5 bases). The TCR sequence derives from a man in his fifties with Graves' ophthalmopathy. The CDR3 region has the DNA TGTGCCAGCAGCCAACACCCGGGGGGCTCTGGAAACACCATATATTTT. This gives the protein CASSQHPGGSGNTIYF.